This TCR beta chain appears in the sequencing data of a study of blood T cell repertoires in COVID-19 (dated by TCRdb to about 2020). About the investigation overall: Samples from collaborators originated in the United States, Italy and Spain and spanned both the acute and convalescent phases of COVID-19. The prospective study material was composed of cDNA or gDNA derived from T cells, B-cell-depleted T cells, or PBMCs. Subjects who had been exposed to COVID-19, were actively infected with it, or had recovered from it provided the deeply sampled blood TCRbeta repertoires that made up the dataset. A freely available public database, intended as a resource for researchers studying the immune response to SARS-CoV-2, is where the repertoires were released. The samples were drawn from the first 160 participants of the ongoing ImmuneRACE study and from some 1,300 subjects provided by 6 global collaborators. Sample metadata almost always included a de-identified subject ID, COVID-19 status, age in years and sex. Where HLA class I and class II types were available, the types were taken from metadata supplied by the sample provider, not from assay-based typing.

The immunoSEQ Assay, a bias-controlled multiplex PCR, was used to amplify TCRbeta CDR3 regions from genomic DNA. The source study handled its data this way. The number of nucleated cells in each sample was estimated from the amplification of reference gene primers within the assay. To quantify the absolute abundance of each unique TCRbeta CDR3 rearrangement, sequence reads were collapsed and filtered. Productive Simpson clonality was computed per sample as the square root of Simpson's diversity index over productive rearrangements. TCRdb re-hosts the immuneACCESS table, in-frame sequences only. Its copies lack some clones; in the studies checked, an unresolved V gene accounts for under half of them, and the cause for the rest is not known. V, J and clone size are taken as reported in that table, and D and trimming were inferred from the DNA itself. In all, the sample holds roughly 250,000 clones, and 80% to 90% of those were seen once. The ten top clones hold more than 4% of the sample.

Points the paper makes about the study in general: The amount of clinical and demographic metadata varied by source and participant and was provided uncurated.

Each collaborating institution followed its own protocols to collect whole blood in K2EDTA tubes. Collaborator samples were shipped for TCRbeta analysis as frozen whole blood, isolated PBMCs, or DNA extracted from either sample type. V ends up 4 bases short and J 1 base short, with an unmatched junction base count of 3. For CDR1 and CDR2, the germline V gene lists SQVTM and ANQGSEA. Counted from cysteine to phenylalanine, this CDR3 has 14 amino acids. The sequence is cut down to CDR3 DNA, 42 bases in frame from base 1. This clone was picked up one time. No cognate antigen has been identified for it. No much larger clone is present one base from it, and per-base qualities are unavailable.

Sequencing used peripheral blood. The receptor was isolated from a man between 50 and 59 years old with acute or convalescent COVID-19. The rearrangement joined TRBV29-1 to TRBJ2-2; TRBD1 fits 7 bases in the junction. At the DNA level, the sequence is TGCAGCGTTGTTGACAGGGTGAACACCGGGGAGCTGTTTTTT. Its protein reads: CSVVDRVNTGELFF.